What follows are 8 T cell receptor beta chains derived from one specimen sequenced in a study of T cell repertoires in cytomegalovirus infection (dated by TCRdb to between 2017 and 2020). Data came from an Illumina HiSeq 1500. Clones were called with MiXCR by TCRdb after fastp trimmed the public reads at Q25, and only in-frame beta chains were retained. Rows are unified per CDR3 protein, each entry keeping the most common DNA and genes. The sample table lists around 270,000 distinct CDR3 sequences, over 8% of them with a count of one. About 15% of the sample lies in the top ten. What was sequenced was PBMCs. The receptor set was obtained from a human donor in good health (CMV status not recorded). Some clones in this sample may be carry-over from other donors' samples.

This clonotype was seen ten or more times. The chain couples TRBV20-1 to TRBJ1-1; D possibly corresponds to TRBD1 (6 bases). From germline, CDR1 is DFQATT and CDR2 SNEGSKA (reference sequence). Trimming cost V 3 bases and J 11 bases, with 16 bases left between them. This CDR3 spans 12 amino acids. The DNA of the CDR3 is TGCAGTGCTAGCCCCGACAGGACCAGGGCTTTCTTT. Amino acid sequence: CSASPDRTRAFF.

Of note for this clonotype: A much larger clone lies a single base off, so this may be a read error. This chain links TRBV7-2 with TRBJ1-1; the D is unclear. Per the germline V gene, CDR1 is SGHTA and CDR2 is FQGNSA. V lost 0 bases and J lost 4, with 12 bases in between. This CDR3 spans 15 amino acids. CDR3 loop: CASSLASVGFTEAFF. The CDR3 DNA sequence: TGTGCCAGCAGCTTAGCTTCAGTAGGGTTCACTGAAGCTTTCTTT.

At least ten counts were recorded for this clonotype. The rearrangement joins TRBV7-8 to TRBJ2-2; D may be TRBD1 (6 bases). From germline, CDR1 is SGHVS and CDR2 FQNEAQ. V lost 2 bases, J lost 6 bases, and 19 bases lay in between. The CDR3 is 17 residues long. CDR3 sequence: CASSLRDVRGGSGELFF. The DNA of the CDR3 is TGTGCCAGCAGCTTACGGGACGTCAGGGGTGGATCCGGGGAGCTGTTTTTT.

The chain recombines TRBV10-3 with TRBJ2-3; D is ambiguous. From germline, CDR1 is ENHRY and CDR2 SYGVKD. The CDR3 has 13 amino acids. Deletions cut 6 bases from V and 2 bases from J, with 9 bases between. CDR3: CAIRTDHTDTQYF. DNA of the CDR3: TGTGCCATCAGGACGGACCACACAGATACGCAGTATTTT.

In its sample, this clonotype was seen many times. This sequence joins TRBV7-8 and TRBJ2-1; D remains unclear. The CDR3 is 14 residues long. Germline V gene data show CDR1 as SGHVS and CDR2 as FQNEAQ. V was clipped by 0 bases and J by 7 bases, with 10 bases between them. This chain's CDR3 is CASSLALMGNEQFF. Written as DNA, the CDR3 is TGTGCCAGCAGCTTAGCGTTGATGGGAAATGAGCAGTTCTTC.

This clonotype occurred many times. CDR3 nucleotide sequence: TGTGCCAGCTCCCTACTGAGGGATTATGGCTACACCTTC. This encodes CASSLLRDYGYTF. The chain is built from TRBV7-2 and TRBJ1-2; D gene unclear. The CDR3 runs 13 residues. V was shortened by 8 bases and J by 5 bases, with 15 bases between the two germline ends. Germline CDR1 reads SGHTA; CDR2 reads FQGNSA.

The gene calls are TRBV7-2 and TRBJ1-2; D is perhaps TRBD1 (6 bases). The V gene lost 2 bases and the J gene lost 2 bases, with 21 bases spanning the gap. The CDR3 contains 18 residues. CDR1 and CDR2 (germline): SGHTA, FQGNSA. This chain's CDR3 is CASSLSVLGRGTNYGYTF. The DNA of the CDR3 is TGTGCCAGCAGCTTAAGTGTGTTAGGCAGGGGAACAAACTATGGCTACACCTTC.

This clonotype was counted many times. V and J are TRBV5-6 and TRBJ2-2, with D possibly TRBD1 on 6 matching bases. The CDR3 has 17 residues. Trimming stripped 3 bases from V and 2 bases from J, with 17 bases between. Germline V gene lookup returns CDR1 SGHDT and CDR2 YYEEEE. In nucleotides, the CDR3 is TGTGCCAGCAGCTCCAGGGGCTTACCTACAAACACCGGGGAGCTGTTTTTT. It encodes CASSSRGLPTNTGELFF.